The T cell receptor beta chain under discussion was sequenced for a study of post-analysis software for immune sequencing data. The overall study: Disease trajectories encompassed relapsing-remitting, secondary progressive and progressive-relapsing multiple sclerosis.

With 5 bases clipped from V and 1 base from J, the junction kept 11 bases outside the gene matches. Germline loops: CDR1 SGHTA, CDR2 FQGNSA. This CDR3 comprises 19 residues. The library was made from cDNA and included unique molecular identifiers. The source material, roughly 0.9 to 11 million T cells, gave rise to approximately 520,000 cDNA molecules. TCRdb ran MiXCR on the PCR reads and lists one entry per CDR3 protein. The sample lists roughly 600,000 distinct CDR3 sequences, around 40% occurring once. Regarding this clonotype: The antigen is unknown.

Points from the study as a whole: Controls' normalized Chao1 diversity significantly exceeded that of multiple sclerosis patients. The study found TRBV5-6, TRBV5-1 and TRBV20-1 among five or six TRBV segments more frequent in patients than controls. Samples sharing a preparation batch grouped tightly together when assessed by F measure.

Source material: blood. The receptor comes from a girl aged 5-17 years with multiple sclerosis. V and J are TRBV7-2 and TRBJ2-3; 14 nucleotides line up with TRBD2. CDR3 in amino acids: CASSPRTGLAGGRTDTQYF. The CDR3 bases are TGTGCCAGCAGCCCCCGGACCGGACTAGCGGGGGGCCGCACAGATACGCAGTATTTT.